The 18 T cell receptor beta chains given below trace back to one sample, sequenced in a study of T cells in Graves' hyperthyroidism and ophthalmopathy. Amplified TCR beta CDR3 regions came from RNA transcripts. The study used the HTBI primer set for a first-round RT-PCR of the TCR CDR3. TCRdb recomputed calls from the multiplex PCR reads with MiXCR, one row per CDR3 protein. The sample yields 550,000 to 600,000 distinct CDR3 sequences, around 14% seen once. The specimen was blood. These receptors all stem from a woman aged 18 to 35 with Graves' ophthalmopathy.

This clonotype was detected many times. This chain links TRBV7-9 with TRBJ1-1, with no clear D. The V and J ends lost 2 bases and 1 base respectively, with 11 bases between them. This CDR3 contains 15 residues. CDR1 and CDR2 (germline): SEHNR, FQNEAQ (reference sequence). The chain's CDR3 is CASSLSTRRNTEAFF. The CDR3 DNA is TGTGCCAGCAGCTTATCGACCCGGAGGAACACTGAAGCTTTCTTT.

This clonotype was seen a handful of times. J is TRBJ1-6 and V is TRBV27; 11 nucleotides agree with TRBD1. After removal of 4 bases from V and 5 bases from J, the junction contained 7 bases not matched to a gene. CDR3 length: 17 amino acids. In germline, CDR1 is MNHEY, CDR2 SMNVEV (reference sequence). CDR3 protein: CASSSPVDRGHNSPLHF. The CDR3 DNA reads as TGTGCCAGCAGTTCCCCCGTGGACAGGGGGCATAATTCACCCCTCCACTTT.

This clonotype has at least ten counts. The chain links TRBV18 to TRBJ1-1; weak D call: TRBD1 (6 bases). Germline V lookup: CDR1 KGHSH, CDR2 LQKENI. The CDR3 is 14 residues long. V dropped 8 bases and J dropped 0 bases, with 13 bases sitting between them. CDR3: CASSPGQMNTEAFF. The CDR3 DNA is TGTGCCAGCAGCCCGGGACAAATGAACACTGAAGCTTTCTTT.

This clonotype was seen ten or more times. The chain combines TRBV12-3 or TRBV12-4 with TRBJ2-7, with unresolved D. The V end lost 6 bases, the J end lost 0 bases, and 24 bases lay between the germline ends. The CDR3 has 18 residues. The CDR3 coding sequence is TGTGCCAGCAGCCTTATAGGCCCGGCAGCGAGCATCTCCTACGAGCAGTACTTC. This translates into CASSLIGPAASISYEQYF.

This clonotype was seen ten or more times. The chain couples TRBV27 to TRBJ2-1; no clear D gene. This CDR3 is 11 amino acids long. CDR1 and CDR2 (germline): MNHEY, SMNVEV (reference sequence). The V end was cut by 5 bases, the J end by 5 bases, with 4 bases between. In DNA, the CDR3 is TGTGCCAGCAGTGAGCACAATGAGCAGTTCTTC. It specifies CASSEHNEQFF.

This clonotype has a handful of counts. This chain uses TRBV29-1 with TRBJ2-1; the D gene is possibly TRBD1 (6 bases). The CDR3 contains 13 residues. CDR1 is SQVTM and CDR2 is ANQGSEA in the germline V gene. V lost 3 bases and J 9 bases, leaving 15 bases between the germline ends. CDR3 sequence (DNA): TGCAGCGTTGAGCCGACAGGATCCCCTGAGCAGTTCTTC. It is translated as CSVEPTGSPEQFF.

This clonotype turned up a few times. The rearrangement links TRBV15 to TRBJ2-1, with unresolved D. Per the germline V gene, CDR1 is LNHNV and CDR2 is YYDKDF (reference sequence). This CDR3 is built from 12 residues. The V end was cut by 0 bases, the J end by 10 bases, with 7 bases between. The CDR3 protein is CATSRELPEQFF. DNA for the CDR3: TGTGCCACCAGCAGAGAACTACCGGAGCAGTTCTTC.

Note on this clonotype: This may stem from a read error, because a much larger clone lies one nucleotide away. The J gene is TRBJ2-7, the V gene TRBV27; 7 nucleotides match TRBD2. The CDR3 runs 14 residues. In germline, CDR1 is MNHEY, CDR2 SMNVEV (reference sequence). The J segment lost 6 bases and the V segment lost 2 bases, leaving 7 bases of the junction unmatched. As DNA, the CDR3 is TGTGCCAGCAGTTTAGGGAGGGTGAGGGGCGAGCAGTACTTC. Its translation: CASSLGRVRGEQYF.

The V gene is TRBV9, the J gene TRBJ2-7; D not certain. Trimming removed 3 bases from V and 0 bases from J, with 7 bases in between. CDR1 and CDR2 from the germline V gene are SGDLS and YYNGEE. The CDR3 spans 13 residues. As DNA, the CDR3 is TGTGCCAGCAGCGACGGAAACTCCTACGAGCAGTACTTC. This codes for CASSDGNSYEQYF.

This clonotype has a count of ten or more. This chain links TRBV11-2 with TRBJ2-5; TRBD2 matches 10 bases. Germline V gene data show CDR1 as SGHAT and CDR2 as FQNNGV. CDR3 size: 18 residues. Trimming cost V 5 bases and J 3 bases; bases outside gene matches: 15. CDR3: CASSPGGASGSGEETQYF. In DNA form, the CDR3 reads TGTGCCAGCAGCCCTGGTGGGGCTAGCGGGAGTGGGGAAGAGACCCAGTACTTC.

As for this clonotype: One end of the junction is discordant with germline, which a read error may explain. V and J are TRBV28 and TRBJ2-3, with 7 bases fitting TRBD1. The germline CDR1 and CDR2 sequences are MDHEN and SYDVKM. This CDR3 contains 15 residues. DNA for the CDR3: TGTGCCAGCCTGAACCGGGACAGTCCTAAAGATACGCGGTATTTT. Amino acid sequence: CASLNRDSPKDTRYF.

This chain joins TRBV19 and TRBJ1-2, with D perhaps matching TRBD1 (5 bases). The CDR3 has 15 amino acids. CDR1 is LNHDA, CDR2 SQIVND, per germline (reference sequence). Trimming left V 1 base short and J 3 bases short, with 12 bases between. CDR3 residues: CASSIGQRQHYGYTF. The CDR3 DNA is TGTGCCAGTAGTATAGGACAGAGACAGCACTATGGCTACACCTTC.

Many counts were recorded for this clonotype. The gene calls are TRBV15 and TRBJ2-1; a possible D gene is TRBD2 (5 bases). Germline loops: CDR1 LNHNV, CDR2 YYDKDF (reference sequence). This CDR3 comprises 15 residues. V lost 0 bases and J 4 bases, leaving 10 bases between the germline ends. The CDR3, as DNA: TGTGCCACCAGCAGAGATCGTAAGCGGTACAATGAGCAGTTCTTC. This encodes CATSRDRKRYNEQFF. The variable domain in full, with the rest retrieved from reference TRBV15 and TRBJ2-1, is DAMVIQNPRYQVTQFGKPVTLSCSQTLNHNVMYWYQQKSSQAPKLLFHYYDKDFNNEADTPDNFQSRRPNTSFCFLDIRSPGLGDTAMYLCATSRDRKRYNEQFFGPGTRLTVL.

This clonotype has only a few counts. The chain couples TRBV6-5 to TRBJ2-7; no reliable D call. Germline V gene lookup returns CDR1 MNHEY and CDR2 SVGAGI. This CDR3 is built from 14 residues. Trimming pared 2 bases from V and 6 bases from J, leaving 14 bases between. CDR3 protein: CASSYGRSWVEQYF. The CDR3 nucleotides read TGTGCCAGCAGTTACGGGCGGTCCTGGGTCGAGCAGTACTTC.

This clonotype was seen repeatedly, ten times or more. The rearrangement uses TRBV6-1 and TRBJ2-5; D unresolved. Germline values: CDR1 MNHNS, CDR2 SASEGT. V lost 6 bases and J lost 1, with 15 bases in between. The CDR3 loop spans 15 amino acids. The CDR3 loop reads CASRTPYRAQETQYF. The CDR3 DNA follows: TGTGCCAGCAGGACGCCTTATAGGGCCCAAGAGACCCAGTACTTC.

This clonotype was seen many times. This chain links TRBV10-3 with TRBJ1-1; D call uncertain. The ends were cut back, 8 bases at V and 4 bases at J, with 14 bases in the middle. Per germline, CDR1 ENHRY and CDR2 SYGVKD. CDR3 length: 13 residues. The CDR3 spells CAILDGLGTEAFF. Here the CDR3 DNA reads TGTGCCATCTTGGACGGATTGGGCACTGAAGCTTTCTTT.

This clonotype was seen at least ten times. This chain joins TRBV24-1 and TRBJ2-1, with 16 bases matching TRBD2. CDR3 size: 19 residues. With V trimmed by 1 base and J by 0 bases, 2 bases remained unmatched. Germline loops: CDR1 KGHDR, CDR2 SFDVKD. The DNA of the CDR3 is TGTGCCACCAGTGATTTCGGGACTAGCGGGAGGGCCTCCTACAATGAGCAGTTCTTC. Translation: CATSDFGTSGRASYNEQFF.

The table lists this clonotype with many counts. V is TRBV27 and J is TRBJ1-1; no clear D. CDR1 and CDR2 (germline): MNHEY, SMNVEV (reference sequence). V was trimmed by 4 bases and J by 0 bases, leaving 9 bases between them. The CDR3 runs 14 residues. CDR3 sequence: CASSSDRLNTEAFF. The CDR3, as DNA: TGTGCCAGCAGTTCTGACCGACTGAACACTGAAGCTTTCTTT.